The 9 T cell receptor beta chains in this list originate from one sample, sequenced in a study of blood T cell repertoires in COVID-19. Generated by immunoSEQ multiplex PCR, the TCRdb table keeps only in-frame clones and is missing some. Of hundreds of thousands of clones detected, around 89% appear once; the ten largest clones hold 0.95% to 1.1%. The sample comprised PBMCs or T cells enriched from blood (not recorded which). The receptors stem from a man between 18 and 35 years old who had recovered from COVID-19.

The chain uses TRBV6-2 or TRBV6-3 and TRBJ2-5; D is unresolved. Trimming shortened V by 6 bases and J by 4 bases, and 18 bases separated the two germline ends. The CDR3 is 15 residues long. Germline-derived CDR1 and CDR2 are MNHEY and SVGEGT. The CDR3 sequence is CASSRTGGLGETQYF. The CDR3, as DNA: TGTGCCAGCAGCCGAACGGGTGGGTTGGGAGAGACCCAGTACTTC.

This clone appeared a single time. The chain couples TRBV28 to TRBJ2-5; a weak D match, TRBD2 (6 bases). CDR3 size: 14 residues. The germline V and J ends were trimmed by 3 bases and 5 bases, with 13 bases remaining between them. Germline V gene sequence: CDR1 MDHEN, CDR2 SYDVKM. CDR3 residues: CASSLSSGAETQYF. The CDR3 DNA sequence: TGTGCCAGCAGTTTGTCTTCGGGAGCTGAGACCCAGTACTTC.

The chain carries TRBV30 and TRBJ2-1; the D gene is possibly TRBD1 (5 bases). Germline assignment: CDR1 GTSNPN and CDR2 SVGIG (reference sequence). Deletions cut 4 bases from V and 4 bases from J, with 17 bases between. The CDR3 has 15 amino acids. The CDR3 loop reads CAWNRFQGTYNEQFF. DNA for the CDR3: TGTGCCTGGAACCGATTTCAGGGAACGTACAATGAGCAGTTCTTC. The variable domain in full, completed from reference TRBV30 and TRBJ2-1, reads SQTIHQWPATLVQPVGSPLSLECTVEGTSNPNLYWYRQAAGRGLQLLFYSVGIGQISSEVPQNLSASRPQDRQFILSSKKLLLSDSGFYLCAWNRFQGTYNEQFFGPGTRLTVL.

The chain joins TRBV4-3 to TRBJ2-7; weak D call: TRBD2 (5 bases). The length of the CDR3 is 15 residues. In germline, CDR1 is LGHNA, CDR2 YSLEER. Trimming removed 0 bases at V and 4 bases at J, with 13 bases between. In DNA, the CDR3 is TGCGCCAGCAGCCAAGAAGAGGGATCCCTTTACGAGCAGTACTTC. Its protein product is CASSQEEGSLYEQYF.

The chain joins TRBV27 to TRBJ2-3; no clear D gene. The CDR3 loop spans 12 amino acids. CDR1 and CDR2 from the germline V gene are MNHEY and SMNVEV (reference sequence). Trimming cost V 4 bases and J 1 base, with 3 bases left between them. CDR3 in amino acids: CASSSGTDTQYF. In DNA, the CDR3 is TGTGCCAGCAGTTCAGGCACAGATACGCAGTATTTT.

The chain employs TRBV6-2 or TRBV6-3 and TRBJ1-4; 7 positions match TRBD1. Germline CDR1 is MNHEY and CDR2 is SVGEGT. Trimming took 5 bases from V and 3 from J; bases not matched to a gene: 6. There are 15 residues in the CDR3. The CDR3 nucleotides are TGTGCCAGCAGTCTACAGGGGTCGGCTAATGAAAAACTGTTTTTT. Its translation: CASSLQGSANEKLFF.

The V call is TRBV5-4, the J call TRBJ2-7, with a weak D call TRBD2 (6 bases). The V and J ends lost 0 bases and 5 bases respectively, with 12 bases between them. CDR1 SGHNT and CDR2 YYREEE come from the germline V gene (reference sequence). There are 14 residues in the CDR3. As DNA, the CDR3 is TGTGCCAGCAGCTTGGCTGGGGGGAGGAACGAGCAGTACTTC. As protein: CASSLAGGRNEQYF.

This clone was picked up one time. J is TRBJ1-3 and V is TRBV30; 10 nucleotides agree with TRBD1. The CDR3 loop spans 15 amino acids. In germline, CDR1 is GTSNPN, CDR2 SVGIG (reference sequence). After removal of 0 bases from V and 6 bases from J, the junction contained 5 bases not matched to a gene. The CDR3 sequence is CAWSVGQGIENTIYF. The DNA of the CDR3 is TGTGCCTGGAGTGTGGGACAGGGGATCGAAAACACCATATATTTT.

V and J are TRBV19 and TRBJ1-2, with a tentative D call TRBD1 (6 bases). CDR1 is LNHDA, CDR2 SQIVND, per germline (reference sequence). This CDR3 contains 14 residues. V was trimmed by 0 bases and J by 7 bases, leaving 12 bases between them. The CDR3 nucleotides are TGTGCCAGTAGTATAGACCACAGGGATCTTGGCTACACCTTC. Translated: CASSIDHRDLGYTF.